The T cell receptor beta chain described here comes from a study of metastatic and nonmetastatic thyroid tumors. This clone was counted many times. At the DNA level, this CDR3 is encoded by other sequences in the same sample as well. No patient had received any treatment before thyroid surgery. TCRdb re-analyzed the PCR reads using MiXCR. The sample has tens of thousands of clones; 4% to 5% are singletons. This clonotype originated in a female donor with papillary thyroid cancer or a benign thyroid nodule (not recorded which). Some clones in this sample may be carry-over from other donors' samples. Material: blood.

CDR3 nucleotide sequence: TGTGCCATCAGTGACCACAAGGCTAGCGGGAACACCTACAATGAGCAGTTCTTC. This translates into CAISDHKASGNTYNEQFF. The J gene is TRBJ2-1, the V gene TRBV10-3, with 9 nucleotides matching TRBD2. The germline V gene encodes CDR1 ENHRY and CDR2 SYGVKD. V trimming: 3 bases; J trimming: 2 bases; junction bases outside the gene matches: 11. The CDR3 has 18 residues.